The 32 T cell receptor beta chains reported below all come from one sample, sequenced in a study of Ad26.COV2.S vaccination and SARS-CoV-2 variants. Treatment defined: some 19 received Ad26.COV2.S at low or high dose, single or two shots; five or six received placebo; per-sample allocation not given. Sample collection was performed on day 63 after the first vaccine or placebo injection. Here immunoSEQ multiplex PCR was the method, and the copy in TCRdb shows in-frame clones only, minus some. The repertoire holds approximately 300,000 clones, with 85% as singletons. The sample consisted of peripheral blood, taken in a trial of Ad26.COV2.S vaccine versus placebo. The origin of the receptors is a person between 18 and 65 years old who received the Ad26.COV2.S COVID-19 vaccine or a placebo.

This chain joins TRBV27 and TRBJ1-6; 8 bases line up with TRBD1. Germline V lookup: CDR1 MNHEY, CDR2 SMNVEV (reference sequence). This CDR3 has 18 residues. After removal of 4 bases from V and 8 bases from J, the junction contained 16 bases not matched to a gene. The CDR3 bases are TGTGCCAGCAGTTCGCGGACAGGGCCCCCTACTAGTTATTCACCCCTCCACTTT. Translating gives CASSSRTGPPTSYSPLHF.

This chain uses TRBV6-1 with TRBJ2-3, with 11 bases matching TRBD2. CDR3 length: 18 residues. V was pared by 4 bases and J by 2 bases, with 11 bases of the junction left unmatched. CDR1 is MNHNS and CDR2 is SASEGT in the germline V gene. DNA for the CDR3: TGTGCCAGCAGTGGACCACTCGGACTAGCGGGCCACACAGATACGCAGTATTTT. Protein product: CASSGPLGLAGHTDTQYF.

The chain is built from TRBV30 and TRBJ1-1, with a possible D match to TRBD1 (6 bases). This CDR3 spans 13 amino acids. Germline CDR1 is GTSNPN and CDR2 is SVGIG (reference sequence). The V end lost 2 bases, the J end lost 2 bases, and 9 bases lay between the germline ends. The CDR3 region is CAWSPGVNTEAFF. CDR3 DNA: TGTGCCTGGAGTCCAGGGGTTAACACTGAAGCTTTCTTT. The whole variable domain, remainder taken from reference TRBV30 and TRBJ1-1, is SQTIHQWPATLVQPVGSPLSLECTVEGTSNPNLYWYRQAAGRGLQLLFYSVGIGQISSEVPQNLSASRPQDRQFILSSKKLLLSDSGFYLCAWSPGVNTEAFFGQGTRLTVV.

The V call is TRBV7-9, the J call TRBJ1-4; 7 bases are shared with TRBD1. Looked up from germline, CDR1 is SEHNR and CDR2 is FQNEAQ (reference sequence). Trimming cost V 0 bases and J 5 bases; bases outside gene matches: 6. The CDR3 totals 16 residues. The DNA for the CDR3 is TGTGCCAGCAGCTTAGCGCAGGGGGGCTACAATGAAAAACTGTTTTTT. Its protein is CASSLAQGGYNEKLFF. Together with reference TRBV7-9 and TRBJ1-4, the CDR3 gives the full variable domain: DTGVSQNPRHKITKRGQNVTFRCDPISEHNRLYWYRQTLGQGPEFLTYFQNEAQLEKSRLLSDRFSAERPKGSFSTLEIQRTEQGDSAMYLCASSLAQGGYNEKLFFGSGTQLSVL.

The gene calls are TRBV7-2 and TRBJ1-5; the D gene is possibly TRBD1 (5 bases). The CDR3 is made up of 15 amino acids. V lost 1 base and J lost 0, with 7 bases in between. Germline V CDR1 and CDR2: SGHTA, FQGNSA. The CDR3 DNA follows: TGTGCCAGCAGCTTAGGGGGCGGTAGCAATCAGCCCCAGCATTTT. Amino acids: CASSLGGGSNQPQHF.

The chain joins TRBV12-5 to TRBJ2-3; D may be TRBD1 (6 bases). The germline gives CDR1 LGHNT, CDR2 FRNRAP. Trimming shortened V by 5 bases and J by 0 bases, and 9 bases separated the two germline ends. CDR3 length: 14 amino acids. The DNA for the CDR3 is TGTGCTAGTGGTCTCGGACAGAGCACAGATACGCAGTATTTT. Residues: CASGLGQSTDTQYF. Together with reference TRBV12-5 and TRBJ2-3, the CDR3 gives the full variable domain: DARVTQTPRHKVTEMGQEVTMRCQPILGHNTVFWYRQTMMQGLELLAYFRNRAPLDDSGMPKDRFSAEMPDATLATLKIQPSEPRDSAVYFCASGLGQSTDTQYFGPGTRLTVL.

The rearrangement joins TRBV11-3 to TRBJ2-5; 7 bases align to TRBD1. Unmatched junction bases numbered 4, after V lost 3 bases and J lost 6 bases. Per the germline V gene, CDR1 is SGHNT and CDR2 is YENEEA. The CDR3 is 13 residues long. The CDR3 DNA is TGTGCCAGCAGCTTTGAACAGGGGCAGACCCAGTACTTC. Its protein product is CASSFEQGQTQYF.

The chain carries TRBV11-3 and TRBJ2-5, with D possibly being TRBD2 (6 bases). Trimming left V 5 bases short and J 2 bases short, with 12 bases between. CDR3 length: 14 residues. Germline CDR1 SGHNT, CDR2 YENEEA. The CDR3 is CASSRGTLQETQYF. The CDR3 bases are TGTGCCAGCAGCCGCGGGACTTTACAAGAGACCCAGTACTTC.

This rearrangement joins TRBV5-1 to TRBJ2-3; TRBD2 matches at 9 bases. From germline, CDR1 is SGHRS and CDR2 YFSETQ. The V segment lost 6 bases and the J segment 8 bases; nucleotides outside the gene matches: 13. The CDR3 is 15 residues long. In DNA form, the CDR3 reads TGCGCCAGCAAGGCAGCGGGGGGACCGAGGGCTACGCAGTATTTT. It translates to CASKAAGGPRATQYF.

This chain connects TRBV24-1 to TRBJ2-3, with 12 bases matching TRBD2. In germline, CDR1 is KGHDR, CDR2 SFDVKD. CDR3 size: 22 residues. J gave up 2 bases and V 5 bases, and 22 bases lay outside the gene matches. CDR3 in DNA: TGTGCCACCAGTGTGCTAGCGGGGGGGCCAGGAGAACAGTTCGACCCCACAGATACGCAGTATTTT. This gives the protein CATSVLAGGPGEQFDPTDTQYF.

This chain links TRBV9 with TRBJ2-1; D is uncertain. The V and J ends lost 4 bases and 8 bases respectively, with 7 bases between them. Germline values: CDR1 SGDLS, CDR2 YYNGEE. The length of the CDR3 is 11 residues. The CDR3: CASSFADEQFF. The CDR3 nucleotides are TGTGCCAGCAGCTTTGCAGATGAGCAGTTCTTC.

The J gene is TRBJ2-3, the V gene TRBV2, with 8 bases identical to TRBD2. The J segment lost 5 bases and the V segment lost 5 bases, leaving 9 bases of the junction unmatched. Germline CDR1 reads SNHLY; CDR2 reads FYNNEI. The CDR3 length is 15 residues. The CDR3 sequence: CASSRAGANGDTQYF. The DNA of the CDR3 is TGTGCCAGCAGTAGAGCGGGGGCCAACGGAGATACGCAGTATTTT.

J is TRBJ1-1 and V is TRBV7-3; D not resolved. Germline lookup yields CDR1 SGHTA and CDR2 FQGTGA. With 5 bases removed from V and 1 base from J, the gap between germline ends came to 17 bases. The CDR3 runs to 16 residues. This chain's CDR3 is CASSHTAVGRNTEAFF. The CDR3 DNA reads TGTGCCAGCAGCCATACAGCGGTGGGTCGGAACACTGAAGCTTTCTTT.

The chain is built from TRBV18 and TRBJ1-3; TRBD1 agrees at 7 bases. V shed 4 bases, J shed 3 bases, and the junction held 6 bases outside the gene matches. Germline V gene lookup returns CDR1 KGHSH and CDR2 LQKENI. The CDR3 spans 15 residues. CDR3 bases: TGTGCCAGCTCACTGACAGGGTTCGGTGGAAACACCATATATTTT. This translates into CASSLTGFGGNTIYF. Full variable domain (missing parts from reference TRBV18 and TRBJ1-3): NAGVMQNPRHLVRRRGQEARLRCSPMKGHSHVYWYRQLPEEGLKFMVYLQKENIIDESGMPKERFSAEFPKEGPSILRIQQVVRGDSAAYFCASSLTGFGGNTIYFGEGSWLTVV.

CDR3 sequence (DNA): TGTGCCAGCAGTATGATAGGGGGCCCGGGCACAGATACGCAGTATTTT. Amino acids: CASSMIGGPGTDTQYF. V usage is TRBV28 and J usage is TRBJ2-3, with 7 bases that match TRBD1. Losses at the gene ends were 5 bases for V and 1 base for J; bases not matched to a gene: 9. The CDR3 contains 16 residues. CDR1 is MDHEN, CDR2 SYDVKM, per germline.

The rearrangement joins TRBV9 to TRBJ2-7; D is perhaps TRBD2 (5 bases). V was cut by 3 bases and J by 1 base, with 8 bases left in between. The CDR3 length is 13 residues. Germline V lookup: CDR1 SGDLS, CDR2 YYNGEE. CDR3 loop: CASSAGDSYEQYF. In DNA form, the CDR3 reads TGTGCCAGCAGCGCCGGGGATTCCTACGAGCAGTACTTC.

The chain joins TRBV6-5 to TRBJ2-2; weak D call: TRBD1 (6 bases). CDR1 is MNHEY, CDR2 SVGAGI, per germline. V was shortened by 5 bases and J by 3 bases, with 13 bases between the two germline ends. This CDR3 is 15 amino acids long. The CDR3 region is CASSTRTAYTGELFF. The CDR3 nucleotides are TGTGCCAGCAGTACGAGGACAGCCTACACCGGGGAGCTGTTTTTT.

This clone was counted between two and nine times. The V gene is TRBV10-3, the J gene TRBJ2-7, with D unresolved. Germline CDR1 ENHRY, CDR2 SYGVKD. This CDR3 region has 15 residues. Trimming took 4 bases from V and 2 from J, leaving 15 bases between them. CDR3 in amino acids: CAISAVATSTYEQYF. CDR3 DNA sequence: TGTGCCATCAGTGCCGTTGCCACTTCAACCTACGAGCAGTACTTC.

The chain has TRBV2 and TRBJ2-3, with 9 bases lining up with TRBD1. Germline CDR1 reads SNHLY; CDR2 reads FYNNEI. V shed 10 bases, J shed 1 base, and the junction held 6 bases outside the gene matches. This CDR3 is built from 14 residues. DNA for the CDR3: TGTGCCACCCAGTGGGACAGGGGCACAGATACGCAGTATTTT. Translation: CATQWDRGTDTQYF.

This clone has more than one count but fewer than ten. The chain joins TRBV11-2 to TRBJ1-4; D is unresolved. This CDR3 region has 13 residues. Germline V gene lookup returns CDR1 SGHAT and CDR2 FQNNGV. The V end lost 4 bases, the J end lost 6 bases, and 9 bases lay between the germline ends. The CDR3 DNA sequence: TGTGCCAGCAGCTACTTTCCGGATGAAAAACTGTTTTTT. Residues: CASSYFPDEKLFF.

This chain uses TRBV9 with TRBJ1-1, with no clear D. The CDR3 runs to 14 residues. The germline gives CDR1 SGDLS, CDR2 YYNGEE. Trimming pared 0 bases from V and 1 base from J, leaving 7 bases between. CDR3 region: CASSVVWGNTEAFF. The CDR3 bases are TGTGCCAGCAGCGTAGTTTGGGGGAACACTGAAGCTTTCTTT.

This clone came up once. DNA for the CDR3: TGTGCTAGTGGGATAATGGGCGGCACGAAGGAGCAGTACTTC. Its translation is CASGIMGGTKEQYF. V is TRBV12-5 and J is TRBJ2-7; D gene uncertain. The V end lost 6 bases, the J end lost 7 bases, and 19 bases lay between the germline ends. The CDR3 has 14 residues. CDR1 and CDR2 from the germline V gene are LGHNT and FRNRAP.

This chain links TRBV27 with TRBJ2-1; TRBD2 might be the D (7 bases). The ends were cut back, 3 bases at V and 2 bases at J, with 11 bases in the middle. This CDR3 region has 15 residues. CDR1 is MNHEY, CDR2 SMNVEV, per germline (reference sequence). The CDR3, as DNA: TGTGCCAGCAGTTTGAGGGGGGGCCCCTACAATGAGCAGTTCTTC. It encodes CASSLRGGPYNEQFF.

J is TRBJ2-1 and V is TRBV6-1, with D possibly matching TRBD2 (6 bases). The CDR3 consists of 18 residues. V lost 0 bases to trimming and J lost 4 bases, with 19 bases between them. Germline CDR1 and CDR2: MNHNS and SASEGT. CDR3 in DNA: TGTGCCAGCAGTGAAGCTCCTCGACTAGAGAGTTTGTACAATGAGCAGTTCTTC. Protein: CASSEAPRLESLYNEQFF.

This chain links TRBV5-1 with TRBJ2-1; 10 bases match TRBD2. The CDR3 has 15 amino acids. The germline V gene encodes CDR1 SGHRS and CDR2 YFSETQ. V was clipped by 3 bases and J by 7 bases; unmatched bases: 7. CDR3 residues: CASSSERGGFNEQFF. The CDR3 DNA follows: TGCGCCAGCAGCTCCGAGCGGGGGGGCTTTAATGAGCAGTTCTTC. The full variable domain, with the rest looked up from reference TRBV5-1 and TRBJ2-1, is KAGVTQTPRYLIKTRGQQVTLSCSPISGHRSVSWYQQTPGQGLQFLFEYFSETQRNKGNFPGRFSGRQFSNSRSEMNVSTLELGDSALYLCASSSERGGFNEQFFGPGTRLTVL.

The chain carries TRBV11-3 and TRBJ2-3; 12 bases are shared with TRBD2. CDR3 length: 17 residues. From germline, CDR1 is SGHNT and CDR2 YENEEA. V shed 4 bases and J 0 bases; nucleotides not matched to a gene: 5. The CDR3 coding sequence is TGTGCCAGCAGCTATCGACTAGCGGGGGTTAGCACAGATACGCAGTATTTT. This encodes CASSYRLAGVSTDTQYF.

CDR3 loop: CAISQGGIPEAFF. The CDR3 bases are TGTGCCATCAGTCAAGGGGGGATCCCTGAAGCTTTCTTT. The rearrangement joins TRBV10-3 to TRBJ1-1, with D maybe TRBD1 (6 bases). This CDR3 region has 13 residues. V shed 5 bases and J shed 6 bases, with 13 bases lying between them. Per the germline V gene, CDR1 is ENHRY and CDR2 is SYGVKD.

The CDR3 nucleotides are TGTGCCAGCAGTGAATATGGTAGCGGGGGGGCCGTGAATACGCAGTATTTT. This codes for CASSEYGSGGAVNTQYF. J is TRBJ2-3 and V is TRBV25-1, with 11 bases lining up with TRBD2. The CDR3 length is 17 residues. In germline, CDR1 is MGHDK, CDR2 SYGVNS. Trimming cost V 0 bases and J 7 bases; bases outside gene matches: 9.

This chain joins TRBV28 and TRBJ2-5, with TRBD2 matching over 15 bases. V gave up 5 bases and J gave up 1 base; unmatched junction bases: 5. Germline CDR1 reads MDHEN; CDR2 reads SYDVKM. This CDR3 contains 17 residues. CDR3: CASSTRGLAGGQETQYF. As DNA, the CDR3 is TGTGCCAGCAGTACACGGGGACTAGCGGGGGGCCAAGAGACCCAGTACTTC.

This chain joins TRBV15 and TRBJ1-5, with TRBD1 matching over 9 bases. Germline lookup yields CDR1 LNHNV and CDR2 YYDKDF (reference sequence). This CDR3 spans 14 amino acids. Trimming took 6 bases from V and 5 from J; bases not matched to a gene: 5. CDR3 in DNA: TGTGCCACCAGGAGACAGGGGGGAGATCAGCCCCAGCATTTT. This sequence encodes CATRRQGGDQPQHF.

DNA of the CDR3: TGTGCCAGCAGGGCCGGGACAGCGAACACCGGGGAGCTGTTTTTT. This encodes CASRAGTANTGELFF. V and J are TRBV28 and TRBJ2-2; 7 positions match TRBD1. V shed 6 bases and J 0 bases; nucleotides not matched to a gene: 4. Germline CDR1 and CDR2: MDHEN and SYDVKM. The CDR3 is 15 residues long.

The chain carries TRBV19 and TRBJ1-5; D gene ambiguous. The germline V and J ends were trimmed by 5 bases and 9 bases, with 11 bases remaining between them. The CDR3 covers 12 residues. CDR1 and CDR2 (germline): LNHDA, SQIVND (reference sequence). The CDR3 DNA follows: TGTGCCAGTAGTCCGGACCCCGGGCCCCAGCATTTT. The encoded protein is CASSPDPGPQHF.